A single sample is the source of the 6 T cell receptor beta chains below, sequenced in a study of shared clonotypes between healthy human individuals. Clones were sequenced by immunoSEQ multiplex PCR, and TCRdb holds only the in-frame ones, with some missing. The data show over 1.4 million clones, around 95% seen once. Sequencing input: naive CD4+ T cells sorted from blood. Stated subset: CD45RA+ positively selected. Receptors were obtained from a man aged 25-40 years in good health.

The J gene is TRBJ2-1, the V gene TRBV10-3, with 8 bases identical to TRBD1. Germline V CDR1 and CDR2: ENHRY, SYGVKD. This CDR3 spans 14 amino acids. The V segment lost 10 bases and the J segment 4 bases; nucleotides outside the gene matches: 9. CDR3 nucleotides: TGTGCCACCCGAAACAGGGGGTCTTACAATGAGCAGTTCTTC. Protein sequence: CATRNRGSYNEQFF.

The CDR3 sequence is CASSLRGGQGAGYF. The CDR3 coding sequence is TGCGCCAGCAGCTTGAGAGGCGGACAGGGGGCAGGGTATTTT. This chain connects TRBV5-1 to TRBJ2-3; 11 nucleotides match TRBD1. CDR1 is SGHRS and CDR2 is YFSETQ in the germline V gene. CDR3 length: 14 amino acids. Losses at the gene ends were 1 base for V and 14 bases for J; bases not matched to a gene: 9.

On this clone: Distinct nucleotide sequences in the sample also encode this CDR3. The chain carries TRBV2 and TRBJ2-1; D call uncertain. V was trimmed by 3 bases and J by 7 bases, leaving 4 bases between them. The CDR3 is 11 amino acids. CDR1 and CDR2 (germline): SNHLY, FYNNEI. The CDR3: CASSERNEQFF. The CDR3 region has the DNA TGTGCCAGCAGTGAGAGGAATGAGCAGTTCTTC.

The chain employs TRBV19 and TRBJ2-1; D is unresolved. V lost 5 bases and J 2 bases, leaving 13 bases between the germline ends. CDR1 is LNHDA, CDR2 SQIVND, per germline (reference sequence). This CDR3 is 15 amino acids long. The CDR3 spells CASSPRLATYNEQFF. CDR3 DNA: TGTGCCAGTAGTCCCAGACTGGCGACCTACAATGAGCAGTTCTTC.

The CDR3 protein is CASSLRGLGQFF. The CDR3 DNA reads as TGTGCCAGTTCGCTCAGGGGGCTCGGGCAGTTCTTC. This chain joins TRBV19 and TRBJ2-1; 8 bases line up with TRBD1. CDR3 length: 12 amino acids. Germline V gives CDR1 LNHDA, CDR2 SQIVND (reference sequence). The J segment lost 12 bases and the V segment lost 8 bases, leaving 9 bases of the junction unmatched.

The rearrangement uses TRBV9 and TRBJ2-2; D might be TRBD1 (5 bases). The CDR3 is 15 residues long. Germline CDR1 SGDLS, CDR2 YYNGEE. Trimming pared 0 bases from V and 1 base from J, leaving 7 bases between. CDR3: CASSVEGWNTGELFF. CDR3 sequence (DNA): TGTGCCAGCAGCGTAGAGGGGTGGAACACCGGGGAGCTGTTTTTT.